This is a list of T cell receptor beta chains from one sample in a study of shared clonotypes between healthy human individuals. Here immunoSEQ multiplex PCR was the method, and the copy in TCRdb shows in-frame clones only, minus some. The table records roughly 2.5 million clones, approximately 90% of them present only once. Specimen: naive CD4+ T cells sorted from blood. All receptors derive from a man younger than 30 in good health. Both conserved end residues are part of each CDR3. The D gene is left open where the match is weak. The size entry is marked missing in some rows and otherwise reads once, few, many or a size class.

V	J	size	D	CDR3	DNA
TRBV4-2	TRBJ2-1	.	TRBD2	CASSQTGLAGGSYNEQFF	TGTGCCAGCAGCCAGACGGGACTAGCGGGGGGCTCCTACAATGAGCAGTTCTTC
TRBV30	TRBJ1-5	few	TRBD1	CAWSRDRGHQPQHF	TGTGCCTGGAGCAGAGACAGGGGGCATCAGCCCCAGCATTTT
TRBV14	TRBJ2-7	.	TRBD2	CASSQVRTSGVSYEQYF	TGTGCCAGCAGCCAAGTCAGGACTAGCGGGGTCTCCTACGAGCAGTACTTC
TRBV9	TRBJ2-2	.	.	CASSPRPGLGTGELFF	TGTGCCAGCAGCCCCCGGCCGGGTCTGGGCACCGGGGAGCTGTTTTTT
TRBV7-7	TRBJ2-5	.	TRBD2	CASSSAGGLGGQETQYF	TGTGCTAGCAGCTCTGCGGGGGGACTAGGAGGGCAAGAGACCCAGTACTTC
TRBV6-5	TRBJ2-2	.	.	CASSYWGGELFF	TGTGCCAGCAGTTACTGGGGCGGGGAGCTGTTTTTT
TRBV5-8	TRBJ2-3	.	.	CASSPRVGADTQYF	TGTGCCAGCAGCCCCAGGGTTGGCGCAGATACGCAGTATTTT
TRBV9	TRBJ2-2	.	.	CASSLGPGPPETGELFF	TGTGCCAGCAGCCTCGGGCCGGGACCGCCGGAGACCGGGGAGCTGTTTTTT
TRBV10-3	TRBJ1-2	.	.	CAIRPEGQGVYGYTF	TGTGCCATCAGGCCGGAGGGGCAGGGTGTCTATGGCTACACCTTC
TRBV4-3	TRBJ2-1	.	.	CASSRWRGTSSYNEQFF	TGCGCCAGCAGCCGGTGGCGTGGAACCAGCTCCTACAATGAGCAGTTCTTC
TRBV7-9	TRBJ2-3	.	.	CASSLVGTDTQYF	TGTGCCAGCAGCTTAGTCGGAACAGATACGCAGTATTTT
TRBV19	TRBJ1-6	few	TRBD1	CASNRGSSPLHF	TGTGCCAGTAACAGGGGAAGTTCACCCCTCCACTTT
TRBV6-5	TRBJ1-5	few	.	CASGELNQPQHF	TGTGCCAGCGGAGAACTAAATCAGCCCCAGCATTTT
TRBV18	TRBJ1-1	.	.	CASSLLSGLGTEAFF	TGTGCCAGCTCACTCCTCTCGGGTTTGGGTACTGAAGCTTTCTTT
TRBV18	TRBJ1-2	.	.	CASSPNMDGYTF	TGTGCCAGCTCACCAAATATGGATGGCTACACCTTC
TRBV28	TRBJ1-6	.	.	CASRGERALHF	TGTGCCAGCAGGGGGGAGAGGGCCCTCCACTTT
TRBV18	TRBJ2-1	once	.	CASSPLGGEHEQFF	TGTGCCAGCTCACCATTAGGGGGGGAACATGAGCAGTTCTTC